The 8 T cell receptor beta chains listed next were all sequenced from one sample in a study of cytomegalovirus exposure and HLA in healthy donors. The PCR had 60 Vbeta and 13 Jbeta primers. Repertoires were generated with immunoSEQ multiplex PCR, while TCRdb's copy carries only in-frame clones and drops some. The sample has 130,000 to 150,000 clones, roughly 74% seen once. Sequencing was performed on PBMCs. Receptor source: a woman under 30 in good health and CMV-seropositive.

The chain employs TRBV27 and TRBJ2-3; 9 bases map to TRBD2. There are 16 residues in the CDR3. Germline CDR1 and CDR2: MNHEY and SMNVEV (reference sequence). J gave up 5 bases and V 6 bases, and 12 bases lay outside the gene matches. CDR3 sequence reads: CASRPRLAADQDTQYF. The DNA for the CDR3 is TGTGCCAGCAGACCTAGACTAGCGGCTGACCAAGATACGCAGTATTTT.

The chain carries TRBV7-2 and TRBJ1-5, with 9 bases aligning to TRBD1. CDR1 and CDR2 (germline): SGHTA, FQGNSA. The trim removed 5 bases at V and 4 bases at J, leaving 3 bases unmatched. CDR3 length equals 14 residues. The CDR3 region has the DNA TGTGCCAGCAGCCGGGACAGGGCGAATCAGCCCCAGCATTTT. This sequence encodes CASSRDRANQPQHF.

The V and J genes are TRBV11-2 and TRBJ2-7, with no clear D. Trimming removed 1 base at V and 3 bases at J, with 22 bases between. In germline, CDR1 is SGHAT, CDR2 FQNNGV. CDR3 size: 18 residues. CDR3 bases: TGTGCCAGCAGCTTAGCTGGGCCCTCACCGCTTACCCTCTACGAGCAGTACTTC. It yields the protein CASSLAGPSPLTLYEQYF.

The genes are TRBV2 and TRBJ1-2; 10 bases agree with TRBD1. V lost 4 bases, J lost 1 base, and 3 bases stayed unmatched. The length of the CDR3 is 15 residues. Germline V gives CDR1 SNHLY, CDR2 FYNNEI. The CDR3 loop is CASSARTGGNYGYTF. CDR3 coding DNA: TGTGCCAGCAGTGCAAGGACAGGGGGTAACTATGGCTACACCTTC.

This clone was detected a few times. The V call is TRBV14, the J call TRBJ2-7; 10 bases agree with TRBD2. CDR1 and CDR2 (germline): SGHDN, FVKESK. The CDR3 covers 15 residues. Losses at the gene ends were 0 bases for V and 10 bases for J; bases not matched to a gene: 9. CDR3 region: CASSQDGSGGAGQYF. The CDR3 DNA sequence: TGTGCCAGCAGCCAAGATGGCAGCGGGGGGGCCGGTCAGTACTTC. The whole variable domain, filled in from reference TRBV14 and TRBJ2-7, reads EAGVTQFPSHSVIEKGQTVTLRCDPISGHDNLYWYRRVMGKEIKFLLHFVKESKQDESGMPNNRFLAERTGGTYSTLKVQPAELEDSGVYFCASSQDGSGGAGQYFGPGTRLTVT.

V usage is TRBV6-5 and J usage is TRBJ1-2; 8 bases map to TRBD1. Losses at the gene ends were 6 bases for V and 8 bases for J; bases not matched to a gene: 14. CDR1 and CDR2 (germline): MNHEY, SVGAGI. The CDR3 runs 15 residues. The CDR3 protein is CASSTFPSRGQGYTF. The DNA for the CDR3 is TGTGCCAGCAGCACCTTCCCCAGCAGGGGGCAAGGCTACACCTTC.

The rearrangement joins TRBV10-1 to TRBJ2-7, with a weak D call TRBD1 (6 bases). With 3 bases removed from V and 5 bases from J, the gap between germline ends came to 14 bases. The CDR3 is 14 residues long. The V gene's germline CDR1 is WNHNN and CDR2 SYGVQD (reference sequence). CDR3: CASSELTGFNEQYF. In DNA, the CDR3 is TGCGCCAGCAGTGAACTAACAGGGTTTAACGAGCAGTACTTC.

CDR3 DNA sequence: TGTGCCACCAGCGGGGGGGCTGAACAGCCCCAGCATTTT. It is translated as CATSGGAEQPQHF. The gene calls are TRBV15 and TRBJ1-5; a possible D gene is TRBD1 (6 bases). This CDR3 has 13 residues. V lost 5 bases and J lost 7, with 12 bases in between. Looked up from germline, CDR1 is LNHNV and CDR2 is YYDKDF (reference sequence).